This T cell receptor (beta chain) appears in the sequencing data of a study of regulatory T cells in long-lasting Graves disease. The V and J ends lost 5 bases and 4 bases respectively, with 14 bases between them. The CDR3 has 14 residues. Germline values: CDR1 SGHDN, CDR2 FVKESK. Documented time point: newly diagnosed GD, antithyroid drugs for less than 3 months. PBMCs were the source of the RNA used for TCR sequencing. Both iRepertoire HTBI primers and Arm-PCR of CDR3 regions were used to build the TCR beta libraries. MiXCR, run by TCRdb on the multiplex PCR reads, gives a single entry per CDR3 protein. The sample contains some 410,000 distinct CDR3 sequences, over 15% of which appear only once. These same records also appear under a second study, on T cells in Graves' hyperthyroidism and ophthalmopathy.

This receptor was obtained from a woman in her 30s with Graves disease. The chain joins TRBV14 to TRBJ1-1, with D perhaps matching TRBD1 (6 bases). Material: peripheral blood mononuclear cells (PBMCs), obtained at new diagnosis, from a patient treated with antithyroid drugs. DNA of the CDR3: TGTGCCAGCAGCTTCGGGGGCTCCGGCACTGAAGCTTTCTTT. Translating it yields CASSFGGSGTEAFF.